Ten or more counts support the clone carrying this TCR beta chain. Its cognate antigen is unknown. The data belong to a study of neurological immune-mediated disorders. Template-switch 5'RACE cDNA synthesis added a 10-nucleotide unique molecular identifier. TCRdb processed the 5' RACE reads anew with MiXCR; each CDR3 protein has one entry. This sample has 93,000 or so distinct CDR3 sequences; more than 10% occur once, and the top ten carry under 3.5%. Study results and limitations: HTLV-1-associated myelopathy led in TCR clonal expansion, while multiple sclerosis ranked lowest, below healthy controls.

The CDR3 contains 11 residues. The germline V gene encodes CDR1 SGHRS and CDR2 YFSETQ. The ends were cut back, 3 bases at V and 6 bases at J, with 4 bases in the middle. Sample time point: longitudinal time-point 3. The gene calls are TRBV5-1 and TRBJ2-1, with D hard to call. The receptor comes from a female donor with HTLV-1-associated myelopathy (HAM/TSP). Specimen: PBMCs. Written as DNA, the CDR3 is TGCGCCAGCAGCTATCTCAATGAGCAGTTCTTC. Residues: CASSYLNEQFF. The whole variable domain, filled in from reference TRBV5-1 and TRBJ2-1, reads KAGVTQTPRYLIKTRGQQVTLSCSPISGHRSVSWYQQTPGQGLQFLFEYFSETQRNKGNFPGRFSGRQFSNSRSEMNVSTLELGDSALYLCASSYLNEQFFGPGTRLTVL.